This entry lists 32 T cell receptor beta chains sequenced from one sample in a study of pediatric ulcerative colitis (dated by TCRdb to about 2019). Library creation used the immunoSEQ multiplex PCR assay. This immuneACCESS table, as held by TCRdb, lists in-frame sequences with V and J called but not all clones. Of the missing ones, under half trace to an unresolved V gene in checked studies; the others have no known cause. In this sample the table shows over 45,000 clones, more than 60% of which occur a single time. The ten largest make up about 4% of the sample. During colonoscopy, one to two pinch biopsies were obtained from the rectum for research purposes. Sequencing was performed on gut tissue. The origin of the receptors is a girl between 5 and 17 years old with moderate ulcerative colitis.

CDR3 residues: CAWMTPRAGSGNTIYF. CDR3 coding DNA: TGTGCCTGGATGACACCGCGTGCCGGCTCTGGAAACACCATATATTTT. V usage is TRBV30 and J usage is TRBJ1-3, with D uncertain. The length of the CDR3 is 16 residues. Trimming stripped 4 bases from V and 0 bases from J, with 16 bases between. The germline gives CDR1 GTSNPN, CDR2 SVGIG (reference sequence). The full variable domain, with the rest looked up from reference TRBV30 and TRBJ1-3, is SQTIHQWPATLVQPVGSPLSLECTVEGTSNPNLYWYRQAAGRGLQLLFYSVGIGQISSEVPQNLSASRPQDRQFILSSKKLLLSDSGFYLCAWMTPRAGSGNTIYFGEGSWLTVV.

The CDR3, as DNA: TGCGCCAGCAGCCGCCCCGTCGAGGGGGAGGACTACAATGAGCAGTTCTTC. Protein product: CASSRPVEGEDYNEQFF. The rearrangement joins TRBV4-1 to TRBJ2-1; D assignment may be TRBD1 or TRBD2 (6 bases each). CDR3 size: 17 residues. V dropped 4 bases and J dropped 3 bases, with 19 bases sitting between them. From germline, CDR1 is MGHRA and CDR2 YSYEKL.

This chain links TRBV30 with TRBJ1-1; TRBD1 matches at 7 bases. Losses at the gene ends were 7 bases for V and 4 bases for J; bases not matched to a gene: 9. The V gene's germline CDR1 is GTSNPN and CDR2 SVGIG (reference sequence). The CDR3 has 13 residues. DNA for the CDR3: TGTGCCTCGGGATCAGGGGGAGGCACTGAAGCTTTCTTT. The encoded protein is CASGSGGGTEAFF.

The rearrangement uses TRBV7-9 and TRBJ1-4; D remains unclear. The V end lost 2 bases, the J end lost 8 bases, and 15 bases lay between the germline ends. The length of the CDR3 is 15 residues. Germline CDR1 reads SEHNR; CDR2 reads FQNEAQ (reference sequence). As DNA, the CDR3 is TGTGCCAGCAGCTTATCACGAGAGACAAGGGAAAAACTGTTTTTT. Translating it yields CASSLSRETREKLFF.

The chain is built from TRBV4-1 and TRBJ1-3, with a tentative D call TRBD1 (6 bases). The CDR3 runs to 19 residues. Germline assignment: CDR1 MGHRA and CDR2 YSYEKL. V lost 4 bases to trimming and J lost 2 bases, with 24 bases between them. CDR3 sequence reads: CASSLGTARGGVTGNTIYF. CDR3 DNA: TGCGCCAGCAGCCTAGGGACCGCTAGGGGGGGGGTAACTGGAAACACCATATATTTT.

This clone was seen only once. The chain recombines TRBV9 with TRBJ2-7, with 8 nucleotides matching TRBD2. Germline loops: CDR1 SGDLS, CDR2 YYNGEE. J lost 3 bases, V lost 4 bases, and 9 bases had no gene match. This CDR3 contains 15 residues. The CDR3 here is CASSPGGGGLYEQYF. The DNA for the CDR3 is TGTGCCAGCAGCCCCGGGGGGGGTGGCCTCTACGAGCAGTACTTC.

V usage is TRBV25-1 and J usage is TRBJ1-4, with TRBD1 matching 7 bases. This CDR3 has 15 amino acids. Germline values: CDR1 MGHDK, CDR2 SYGVNS. V gave up 2 bases and J gave up 7 bases; unmatched junction bases: 7. The DNA for the CDR3 is TGTGCCAGCAGTGAAAGGGCCAGGGGGAGTGAAAAACTGTTTTTT. Translating it yields CASSERARGSEKLFF.

The rearrangement uses TRBV9 and TRBJ2-1; 11 bases fit TRBD2. The length of the CDR3 is 17 residues. Germline values: CDR1 SGDLS, CDR2 YYNGEE. Trimming at V came to 4 bases and at J to 8 bases, leaving 14 bases not matched to a gene. The CDR3 DNA reads as TGTGCCAGCAGCACCCGCGTTAGCGGGAGGGCCTCCGATGAGCAGTTCTTC. Translation: CASSTRVSGRASDEQFF.

The chain couples TRBV4-1 to TRBJ1-1; D ambiguous. The germline V and J ends were trimmed by 4 bases and 1 base, with 7 bases remaining between them. The CDR3 contains 13 residues. The germline V gene has CDR1 MGHRA and CDR2 YSYEKL. CDR3 sequence reads: CASSLTANTEAFF. In nucleotides, the CDR3 is TGCGCCAGCAGCCTTACAGCGAACACTGAAGCTTTCTTT.

V and J are TRBV5-6 and TRBJ1-5, with 12 bases matching TRBD1. CDR1 and CDR2 (germline): SGHDT, YYEEEE. CDR3 length: 18 amino acids. V lost 4 bases, J lost 2 bases, and 10 bases stayed unmatched. The DNA of the CDR3 is TGTGCCAGCAGCCGATGGAGGGGACAGGGGGCGGGCAATCAGCCCCAGCATTTT. As protein: CASSRWRGQGAGNQPQHF.

V usage is TRBV7-9 and J usage is TRBJ2-5; D not certain. This CDR3 spans 11 amino acids. The ends were cut back, 5 bases at V and 4 bases at J, with 5 bases in the middle. Per the germline V gene, CDR1 is SEHNR and CDR2 is FQNEAQ (reference sequence). The CDR3 bases are TGTGCCAGCAGCGTTGGAGAGACCCAGTACTTC. Amino acids: CASSVGETQYF.

The J gene is TRBJ2-5, the V gene TRBV9; TRBD1 is a possible D gene (6 bases). CDR1 and CDR2 from the germline V gene are SGDLS and YYNGEE. V was cut by 3 bases and J by 4 bases, with 16 bases left in between. This CDR3 is 15 amino acids long. This CDR3 reads CASSAGKVGGETQYF. In DNA, the CDR3 is TGTGCCAGCAGCGCAGGGAAAGTAGGGGGAGAGACCCAGTACTTC.

This clone was seen once. The gene calls are TRBV5-4 and TRBJ1-1; TRBD1 might be the D (6 bases). V dropped 4 bases and J dropped 7 bases, with 20 bases sitting between them. The germline CDR1 and CDR2 sequences are SGHNT and YYREEE (reference sequence). This CDR3 is 15 amino acids long. CDR3 protein: CASSPPRGTSYEAFF. As DNA, the CDR3 is TGTGCCAGCAGCCCCCCAAGGGGGACTAGTTATGAAGCTTTCTTT.

The chain links TRBV27 to TRBJ2-1; 7 bases match TRBD1. Germline CDR1 and CDR2: MNHEY and SMNVEV (reference sequence). The CDR3 length is 15 residues. Trimming removed 7 bases from V and 1 base from J; junction bases left unmatched: 7. This chain's CDR3 is CASKDPGQSYNEQFF. Written as DNA, the CDR3 is TGTGCCAGCAAGGATCCGGGACAGTCCTACAATGAGCAGTTCTTC.

The chain combines TRBV19 with TRBJ2-1; 10 bases are shared with TRBD1. The V and J ends lost 7 bases and 6 bases, in that order; junction bases with no gene match: 9. The CDR3 covers 15 residues. CDR1 and CDR2 from the germline V gene are LNHDA and SQIVND (reference sequence). The DNA of the CDR3 is TGTGCCAGTAACAAACGGGACAGGGGACGCAATGAGCAGTTCTTC. Its translation is CASNKRDRGRNEQFF.

This clone appeared a single time. This chain connects TRBV7-8 to TRBJ1-1; D call uncertain. The CDR3 sequence is 13 residues long. Trimming pared 5 bases from V and 9 bases from J, leaving 16 bases between. Germline assignment: CDR1 SGHVS and CDR2 FQNEAQ. CDR3 region: CASSTTFGAKAFF. The CDR3 DNA reads as TGTGCCAGCAGCACCACATTCGGCGCAAAAGCTTTCTTT.

This clone was picked up a small number of times. The chain couples TRBV6-1 to TRBJ1-2, with D hard to call. The CDR3 is 12 amino acids. In germline, CDR1 is MNHNS, CDR2 SASEGT. The germline V and J ends were trimmed by 2 bases and 14 bases, with 15 bases remaining between them. The CDR3 nucleotides read TGTGCCAGCAGTGAAATCCGGTGGGTGAAGACCTTC. It encodes CASSEIRWVKTF.

The CDR3 DNA reads TGTGCCAGCAGGAGACAGCGGCCCTCACCCCTCCACTTT. Its protein product is CASRRQRPSPLHF. V usage is TRBV28 and J usage is TRBJ1-6; possible D gene TRBD1, 5 bases. Trimming pared 6 bases from V and 10 bases from J, leaving 13 bases between. Germline V lookup: CDR1 MDHEN, CDR2 SYDVKM. This CDR3 contains 13 residues.

The DNA for the CDR3 is TGCGCCAGCAGCCCGACCCAAAAACCCTACGAGCAGTACTTC. This sequence encodes CASSPTQKPYEQYF. This chain links TRBV5-1 with TRBJ2-7; no definite D call. The CDR3 contains 14 residues. Germline CDR1 is SGHRS and CDR2 is YFSETQ. V lost 4 bases to trimming and J lost 2 bases, with 13 bases between them.

In this sample, this clone turned up once. This chain uses TRBV4-2 with TRBJ1-4; 9 bases map to TRBD1. CDR3 length: 18 amino acids. The trim removed 1 base at V and 6 bases at J, leaving 12 bases unmatched. The germline V gene has CDR1 LGHNA and CDR2 YNFKEQ. The CDR3 sequence: CASSQGGTGKAIDEKLFF. In DNA form, the CDR3 reads TGTGCCAGCAGCCAAGGGGGGACAGGGAAGGCTATAGATGAAAAACTGTTTTTT.

V gene TRBV5-1 combines with J gene TRBJ2-1, with D perhaps assigned TRBD1 or TRBD2 (6 bases each). Trimming took off 4 bases at V and 5 bases at J, with 13 bases between the two ends. The germline CDR1 and CDR2 sequences are SGHRS and YFSETQ. This CDR3 spans 14 amino acids. DNA of the CDR3: TGCGCCAGCAGCGCGGGACACGACAACAATGAGCAGTTCTTC. It is translated as CASSAGHDNNEQFF. Combining the CDR3 with reference TRBV5-1 and TRBJ2-1 gives the whole variable domain KAGVTQTPRYLIKTRGQQVTLSCSPISGHRSVSWYQQTPGQGLQFLFEYFSETQRNKGNFPGRFSGRQFSNSRSEMNVSTLELGDSALYLCASSAGHDNNEQFFGPGTRLTVL.

The CDR3 spells CASRALDRVNYGYTF. The CDR3 bases are TGTGCCAGCAGAGCCCTGGACAGGGTTAACTATGGCTACACCTTC. This chain links TRBV2 with TRBJ1-2; 8 positions agree with TRBD1. Looked up from germline, CDR1 is SNHLY and CDR2 is FYNNEI. Trimming cost V 6 bases and J 1 base; bases outside gene matches: 7. CDR3 length: 15 residues.

This chain connects TRBV5-1 to TRBJ2-5; D may match TRBD1 or TRBD2 (5 bases each). Trimming removed 4 bases at V and 4 bases at J, with 11 bases between. Germline V lookup: CDR1 SGHRS, CDR2 YFSETQ. The CDR3 extends over 13 amino acids. CDR3 protein: CASSRTRGETQYF. The CDR3 DNA reads as TGCGCCAGCAGCCGAACTAGGGGAGAGACCCAGTACTTC.

This clone has just one count. V gene TRBV4-3 combines with J gene TRBJ2-1, with no clear D. With 1 base removed from V and 11 bases from J, the gap between germline ends came to 15 bases. The CDR3 is made up of 14 amino acids. Germline CDR1 is LGHNA and CDR2 is YSLEER. The CDR3 spells CASSQGPRRTKQFF. CDR3 nucleotides: TGCGCCAGCAGCCAAGGACCCCGTAGAACTAAGCAGTTCTTC.

The chain has TRBV10-3 and TRBJ1-5; 7 nucleotides match TRBD1. This CDR3 has 19 amino acids. J gave up 5 bases and V 0 bases, and 16 bases lay outside the gene matches. The germline V gene encodes CDR1 ENHRY and CDR2 SYGVKD. This chain's CDR3 is CAISESSGAGTDPDQPQHF. CDR3 nucleotides: TGTGCCATCAGTGAGTCGTCGGGGGCAGGGACAGACCCCGATCAGCCCCAGCATTTT.

The chain has TRBV28 and TRBJ2-1, with 7 positions matching TRBD2. Germline CDR1 reads MDHEN; CDR2 reads SYDVKM. The CDR3 totals 13 residues. The V segment lost 5 bases and the J segment 5 bases; nucleotides outside the gene matches: 3. Here the CDR3 DNA reads TGTGCCAGCAGTACTAGCGAGGACAATGAGCAGTTCTTC. Translated, it gives CASSTSEDNEQFF.

The chain uses TRBV5-4 and TRBJ1-1; D is possibly TRBD1 (5 bases). Germline V gene data show CDR1 as SGHNT and CDR2 as YYREEE (reference sequence). V dropped 2 bases and J dropped 5 bases, with 13 bases sitting between them. The CDR3 runs 14 residues. In nucleotides, the CDR3 is TGTGCCAGCAGCTTTCAGGGATATCAGACTGAAGCTTTCTTT. Encoded protein: CASSFQGYQTEAFF. Using reference TRBV5-4 and TRBJ1-1 for the parts outside the CDR3, the full variable domain is ETGVTQSPTHLIKTRGQQVTLRCSSQSGHNTVSWYQQALGQGPQFIFQYYREEENGRGNFPPRFSGLQFPNYSSELNVNALELDDSALYLCASSFQGYQTEAFFGQGTRLTVV.

V usage is TRBV7-2 and J usage is TRBJ1-3, with D possibly being TRBD1 (5 bases). The CDR3 extends over 15 amino acids. Germline V gene data show CDR1 as SGHTA and CDR2 as FQGNSA. V lost 4 bases and J 3 bases, leaving 13 bases between the germline ends. CDR3 sequence: CASSSSRQSGNTIYF. The CDR3 coding sequence is TGTGCCAGCAGCTCCTCCCGACAGAGTGGAAACACCATATATTTT.

The DNA for the CDR3 is TGCGCCAGCAGCTTGGCCTCGGGGCCTTCGCACGAGCAGTACTTC. Encoded protein: CASSLASGPSHEQYF. The V and J genes are TRBV5-1 and TRBJ2-7; D is perhaps TRBD1 or TRBD2 (5 bases each). V dropped 0 bases and J dropped 5 bases, with 15 bases sitting between them. The germline V gene encodes CDR1 SGHRS and CDR2 YFSETQ. The CDR3 consists of 15 residues.

This clone appeared once. The J gene is TRBJ1-4, the V gene TRBV6-5, with 7 nucleotides matching TRBD1. The CDR3 extends over 15 amino acids. Germline V CDR1 and CDR2: MNHEY, SVGAGI. J lost 4 bases, V lost 6 bases, and 8 bases had no gene match. The DNA for the CDR3 is TGTGCCAGCAGCCGATACAGGGGATTTAATGAAAAACTGTTTTTT. It codes for CASSRYRGFNEKLFF.

This clone has more than one count but fewer than ten. This chain uses TRBV6-5 with TRBJ1-1, with D maybe TRBD1 (5 bases). Trimming pared 5 bases from V and 3 bases from J, leaving 16 bases between. CDR3 size: 15 residues. CDR1 MNHEY and CDR2 SVGAGI come from the germline V gene. The CDR3 bases are TGTGCCAGCAGTAAACCTGGCGGGGGACACACTGAAGCTTTCTTT. It is translated as CASSKPGGGHTEAFF.

This clone came up a few times. The DNA of the CDR3 is TGTGCCAGCTCACCTCTAAGGACGGCCACCTACAATGAGCAGTTCTTC. Protein: CASSPLRTATYNEQFF. V usage is TRBV18 and J usage is TRBJ2-1; D unclear. Trimming stripped 3 bases from V and 2 bases from J, with 14 bases between. This CDR3 has 16 residues. Germline CDR1 KGHSH, CDR2 LQKENI.